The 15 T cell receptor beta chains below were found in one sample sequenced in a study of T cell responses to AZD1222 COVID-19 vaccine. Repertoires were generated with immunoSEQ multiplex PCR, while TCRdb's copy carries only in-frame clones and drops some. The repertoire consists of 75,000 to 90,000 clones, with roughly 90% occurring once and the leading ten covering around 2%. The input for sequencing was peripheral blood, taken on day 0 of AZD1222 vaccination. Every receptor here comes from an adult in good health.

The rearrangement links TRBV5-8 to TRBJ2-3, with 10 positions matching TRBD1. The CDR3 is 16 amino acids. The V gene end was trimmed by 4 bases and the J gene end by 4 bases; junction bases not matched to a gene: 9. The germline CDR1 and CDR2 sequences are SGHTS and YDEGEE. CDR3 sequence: CASSAGQGYLADTQYF. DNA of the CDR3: TGTGCCAGCAGCGCGGGACAGGGGTATTTAGCAGATACGCAGTATTTT.

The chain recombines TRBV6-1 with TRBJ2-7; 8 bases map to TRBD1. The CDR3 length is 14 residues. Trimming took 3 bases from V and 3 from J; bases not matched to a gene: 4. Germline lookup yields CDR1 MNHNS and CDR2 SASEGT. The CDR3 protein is CASSERTGIYEQYF. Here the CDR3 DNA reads TGTGCCAGCAGTGAGAGGACAGGGATCTACGAGCAGTACTTC.

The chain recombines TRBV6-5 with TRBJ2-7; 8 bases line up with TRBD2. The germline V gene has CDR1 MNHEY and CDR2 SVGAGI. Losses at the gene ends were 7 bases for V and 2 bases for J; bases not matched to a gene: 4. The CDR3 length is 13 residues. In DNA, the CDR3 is TGTGCCAGCAAAGCGGGAGTGGCCTACGAGCAGTACTTC. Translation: CASKAGVAYEQYF.

The CDR3 coding sequence is TGTGCCAGCAGTTCCGGGACCGCTCGCTACGAGCAGTACTTC. Protein product: CASSSGTARYEQYF. The chain employs TRBV2 and TRBJ2-7; the D gene could be TRBD1 or TRBD2 (5 bases each). V dropped 5 bases and J dropped 3 bases, with 14 bases sitting between them. Germline-derived CDR1 and CDR2 are SNHLY and FYNNEI. The CDR3 has 14 residues. The full variable domain, rest sourced from reference TRBV2 and TRBJ2-7, is EPEVTQTPSHQVTQMGQEVILRCVPISNHLYFYWYRQILGQKVEFLVSFYNNEISEKSEIFDDQFSVERPDGSNFTLKIRSTKLEDSAMYFCASSSGTARYEQYFGPGTRLTVT.

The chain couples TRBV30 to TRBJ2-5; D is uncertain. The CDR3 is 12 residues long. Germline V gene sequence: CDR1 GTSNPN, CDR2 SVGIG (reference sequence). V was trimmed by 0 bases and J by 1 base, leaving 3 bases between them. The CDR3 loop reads CAWSVSQETQYF. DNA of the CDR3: TGTGCCTGGAGTGTAAGCCAAGAGACCCAGTACTTC.

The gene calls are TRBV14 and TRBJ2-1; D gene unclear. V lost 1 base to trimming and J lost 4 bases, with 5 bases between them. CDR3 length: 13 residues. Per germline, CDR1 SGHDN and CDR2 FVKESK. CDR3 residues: CASSQVNYNEQFF. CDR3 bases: TGTGCCAGCAGCCAAGTGAATTACAATGAGCAGTTCTTC. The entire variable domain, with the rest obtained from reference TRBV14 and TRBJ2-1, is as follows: EAGVTQFPSHSVIEKGQTVTLRCDPISGHDNLYWYRRVMGKEIKFLLHFVKESKQDESGMPNNRFLAERTGGTYSTLKVQPAELEDSGVYFCASSQVNYNEQFFGPGTRLTVL.

The CDR3 DNA is TGTGCCAGTAGTATTAGGAGCCCAGGGGGCCATAGCACAGATACGCAGTATTTT. Its protein product is CASSIRSPGGHSTDTQYF. The genes are TRBV19 and TRBJ2-3; 8 bases fit TRBD1. CDR1 and CDR2 (germline): LNHDA, SQIVND (reference sequence). Trimming took 3 bases from V and 0 from J; bases not matched to a gene: 11. The CDR3 runs to 18 residues.

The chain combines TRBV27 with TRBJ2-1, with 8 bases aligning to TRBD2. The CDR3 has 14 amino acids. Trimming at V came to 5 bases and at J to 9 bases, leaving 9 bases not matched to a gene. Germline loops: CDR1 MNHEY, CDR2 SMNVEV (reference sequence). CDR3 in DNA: TGTGCCAGCAGTCGGCGGGGGGTTACGGGTGAGCAGTTCTTC. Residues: CASSRRGVTGEQFF.

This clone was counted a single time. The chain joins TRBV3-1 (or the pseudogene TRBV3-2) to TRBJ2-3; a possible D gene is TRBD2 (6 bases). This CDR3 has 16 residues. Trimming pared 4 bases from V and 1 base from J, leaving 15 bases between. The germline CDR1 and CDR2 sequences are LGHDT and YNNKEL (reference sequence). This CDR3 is CASSRLDRLGTDTQYF. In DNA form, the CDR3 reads TGTGCCAGCAGCCGACTAGACCGTCTTGGCACAGATACGCAGTATTTT.

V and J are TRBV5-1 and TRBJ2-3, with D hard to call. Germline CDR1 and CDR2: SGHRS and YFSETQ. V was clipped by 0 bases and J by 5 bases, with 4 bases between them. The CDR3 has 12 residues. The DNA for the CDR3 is TGCGCCAGCAGCTTGGTCGAAGATACGCAGTATTTT. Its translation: CASSLVEDTQYF.

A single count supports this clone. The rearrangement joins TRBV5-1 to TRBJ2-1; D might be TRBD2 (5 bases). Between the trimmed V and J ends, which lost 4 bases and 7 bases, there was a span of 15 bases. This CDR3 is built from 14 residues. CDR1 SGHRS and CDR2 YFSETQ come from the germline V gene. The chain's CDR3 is CASSPTASRNEQFF. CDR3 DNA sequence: TGCGCCAGCAGCCCCACTGCTAGCAGAAATGAGCAGTTCTTC.

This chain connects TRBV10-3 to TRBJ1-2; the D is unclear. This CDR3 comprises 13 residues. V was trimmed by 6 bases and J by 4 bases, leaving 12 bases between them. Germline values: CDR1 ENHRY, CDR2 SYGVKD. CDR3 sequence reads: CAISFKPGYGYTF. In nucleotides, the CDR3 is TGTGCCATCAGCTTCAAACCGGGCTATGGCTACACCTTC.

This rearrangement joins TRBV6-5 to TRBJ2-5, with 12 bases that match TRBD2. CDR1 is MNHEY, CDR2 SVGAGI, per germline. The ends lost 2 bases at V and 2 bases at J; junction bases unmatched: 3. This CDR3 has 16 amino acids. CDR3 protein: CASSYRGTSGQETQYF. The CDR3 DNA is TGTGCCAGCAGTTACCGAGGGACTAGCGGGCAAGAGACCCAGTACTTC.

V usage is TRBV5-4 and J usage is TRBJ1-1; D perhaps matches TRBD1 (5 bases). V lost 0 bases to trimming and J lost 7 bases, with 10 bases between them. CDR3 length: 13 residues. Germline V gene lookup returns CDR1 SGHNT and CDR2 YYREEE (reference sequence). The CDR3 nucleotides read TGTGCCAGCAGCTTGGGGGGGAGTGGTGAAGCTTTCTTT. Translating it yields CASSLGGSGEAFF.

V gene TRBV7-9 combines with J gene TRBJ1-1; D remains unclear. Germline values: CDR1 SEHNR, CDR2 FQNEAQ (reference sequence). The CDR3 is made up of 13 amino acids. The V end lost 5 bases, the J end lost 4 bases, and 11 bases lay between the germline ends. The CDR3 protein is CASSPDLRTEAFF. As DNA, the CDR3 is TGTGCCAGCAGCCCCGACCTCCGCACTGAAGCTTTCTTT.